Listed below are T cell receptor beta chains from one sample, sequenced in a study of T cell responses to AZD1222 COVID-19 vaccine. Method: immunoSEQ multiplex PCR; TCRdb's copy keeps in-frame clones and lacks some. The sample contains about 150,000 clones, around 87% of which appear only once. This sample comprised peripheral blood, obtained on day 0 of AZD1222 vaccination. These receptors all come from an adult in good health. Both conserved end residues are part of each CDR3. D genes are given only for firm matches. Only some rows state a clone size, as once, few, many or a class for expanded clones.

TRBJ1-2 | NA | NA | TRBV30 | TGTGCCTGGAGTGCGACAGCCTACTATGGCTACACCTTC | CAWSATAYYGYTF
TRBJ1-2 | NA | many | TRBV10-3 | TGTGCCATCAGTGCTAACAGGGATTATGGCTACACCTTC | CAISANRDYGYTF
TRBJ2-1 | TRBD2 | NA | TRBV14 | TGTGCCAGCAGACCCGGGACTAGCGGGATTACAAATGAGCAGTTCTTC | CASRPGTSGITNEQFF
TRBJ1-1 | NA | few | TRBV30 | TGTGCCTGGGGTTCTGGACAGCTGAACACTGAAGCTTTCTTT | CAWGSGQLNTEAFF
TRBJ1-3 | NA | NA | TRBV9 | TGTGCCAGCAGCGTATCGGGGGCTGGAAACACCATATATTTT | CASSVSGAGNTIYF
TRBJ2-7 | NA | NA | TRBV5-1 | TGCGCCAGCAGCTTGGACCGGGAATCCTCCTACGAGCAGTACTTC | CASSLDRESSYEQYF
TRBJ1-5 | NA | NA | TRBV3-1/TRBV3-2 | TGTGCCAGCAGCCCGGGACCCCGGTGGGGCAATCAGCCCCAGCATTTT | CASSPGPRWGNQPQHF
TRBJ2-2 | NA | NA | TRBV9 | TGTGCCAGCAGCGCTGGCATCAGAGCGAACACCGGGGAGCTGTTTTTT | CASSAGIRANTGELFF
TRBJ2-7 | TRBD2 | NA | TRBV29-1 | TGCAGCGCCCGGGAGGCCTACGAGCAGTACTTC | CSAREAYEQYF
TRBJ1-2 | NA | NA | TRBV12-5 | TGTGCTAGTGGTTTATCGGGGGGCTATGGCTACACCTTC | CASGLSGGYGYTF
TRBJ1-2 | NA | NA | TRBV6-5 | TGTGCCAGCAGTTACGAGGGGAGTGGCTATGGCTACACCTTC | CASSYEGSGYGYTF
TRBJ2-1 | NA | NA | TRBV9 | TGTGCCAGCAGCCTCGAAGGCGTCGTCTCCTACAATGAGCAGTTCTTC | CASSLEGVVSYNEQFF
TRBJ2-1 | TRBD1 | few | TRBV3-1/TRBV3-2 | TGTGCCAGCAGCCAAGATCCAGGGGGCGCTAGCTCCTACAATGAGCAGTTCTTC | CASSQDPGGASSYNEQFF
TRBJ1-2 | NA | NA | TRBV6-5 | TGTGCCAGCAGTTACTCAGTAACAGAGAATGGCTACACCTTC | CASSYSVTENGYTF
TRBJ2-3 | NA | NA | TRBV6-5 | TGTGCCAGTAGGAGGGGGCTACGCACAGATACGCAGTATTTT | CASRRGLRTDTQYF
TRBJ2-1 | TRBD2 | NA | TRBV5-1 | TGCGCCAGCAGCCTGGGACTAGCGTCGGTCAATGAGCAGTTCTTC | CASSLGLASVNEQFF
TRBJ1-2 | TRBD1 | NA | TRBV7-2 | TGTGCCAGCCGGAAACAGGGGAACTATGGCTACACCTTC | CASRKQGNYGYTF
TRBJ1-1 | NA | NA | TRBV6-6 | TGTGCCCTCCGAGACAGGCGGAACACTGAAGCTTTCTTT | CALRDRRNTEAFF
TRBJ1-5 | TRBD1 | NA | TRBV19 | TGTGCCAGTAGGGGACAGACCATGGGAATTCAGCCCCAGCATTTT | CASRGQTMGIQPQHF
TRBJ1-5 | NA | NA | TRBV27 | TGTGCCAGCAGTTTTCAAGGTAATCAGCCCCAGCATTTT | CASSFQGNQPQHF
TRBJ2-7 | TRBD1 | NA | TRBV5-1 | TGCGCCAGCAGCTTGGGACAGGGCGGGTACGAGCAGTACTTC | CASSLGQGGYEQYF
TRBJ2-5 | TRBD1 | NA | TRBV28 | TGTGCCAGCAGTTTAGAGGGGGCGATACAAGAGACCCAGTACTTC | CASSLEGAIQETQYF
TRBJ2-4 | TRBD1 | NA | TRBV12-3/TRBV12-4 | TGTGCCAGCAGTGACAGGGGGCAAAACATTCAGTACTTC | CASSDRGQNIQYF
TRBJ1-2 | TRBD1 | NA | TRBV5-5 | TGTGCCAGCACCTTTACAGGGGTAGGCTATGGCTACACCTTC | CASTFTGVGYGYTF
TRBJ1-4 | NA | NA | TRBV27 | TGTGCCAGCAGTTTAAGGGCCTTCAGTGAAAAACTGTTTTTT | CASSLRAFSEKLFF
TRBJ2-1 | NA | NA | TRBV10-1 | TGCGCCAGCAGTGGGGGCCTTACCTACAATGAGCAGTTCTTC | CASSGGLTYNEQFF
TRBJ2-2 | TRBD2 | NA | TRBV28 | TGTGCCAGCAGTTTTGGGGGGGGAACCACCGGGGAGCTGTTTTTT | CASSFGGGTTGELFF
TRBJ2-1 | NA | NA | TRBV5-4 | TGTGCCAGCAGCTTTGCCAATGAGCAGTTCTTC | CASSFANEQFF
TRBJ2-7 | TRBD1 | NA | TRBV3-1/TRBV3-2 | TGTGCCAGCAGCCAGGCTCCGACAGGGGCTTTCGAGCAGTACTTC | CASSQAPTGAFEQYF
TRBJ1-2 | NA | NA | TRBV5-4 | TGTGCCAGCAGCTTGTCCACATCTTATGGCTACACCTTC | CASSLSTSYGYTF
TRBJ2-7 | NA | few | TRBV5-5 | TGTGCCAGCAGCTTGGGGGAGGGGGACTACGAGCAGTACTTC | CASSLGEGDYEQYF
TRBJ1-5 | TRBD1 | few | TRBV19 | TGTGCCACTTGGGACAGCCGAACTTATAGCAATCAGCCCCAGCATTTT | CATWDSRTYSNQPQHF
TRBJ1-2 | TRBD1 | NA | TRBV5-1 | TGCGCCAGCAGCTTTGGGCAGGGGGTAAACGGCTACACCTTC | CASSFGQGVNGYTF